This passage covers 17 T cell receptor beta chains from one sample sequenced in a study of cytomegalovirus exposure and HLA in healthy donors. PCR employed 60 Vbeta and 13 Jbeta primers. Here immunoSEQ multiplex PCR was the method, and the copy in TCRdb shows in-frame clones only, minus some. The sample gives about 160,000 clones, more than 60% of which show up once; more than 4% is in the top ten. Sequencing was carried out using PBMCs. These receptor sequences come from a man aged 40-49 years in good health and CMV-seronegative.

This clone has just a few counts. The genes are TRBV6-4 and TRBJ1-5, with unresolved D. The CDR3 is made up of 15 amino acids. V gave up 5 bases and J gave up 0 bases, with 11 bases separating them. Germline CDR1 reads MRHNA; CDR2 reads SNTAGT. Here the CDR3 DNA reads TGTGCCAGCAGTAAGGTGGCGGATAGCAATCAGCCCCAGCATTTT. Residues: CASSKVADSNQPQHF.

The chain recombines TRBV13 with TRBJ2-3; weak D call: TRBD1 (5 bases). Germline V gene data show CDR1 as PRHDT and CDR2 as FYEKMQ (reference sequence). The CDR3 length is 15 residues. The germline V and J ends were trimmed by 4 bases and 2 bases, with 13 bases remaining between them. The CDR3 DNA is TGTGCCAGCAGCTCTAGACAGCGCGACACAGATACGCAGTATTTT. Translation gives CASSSRQRDTDTQYF.

The V and J genes are TRBV6-5 and TRBJ2-1; the D gene is possibly TRBD2 (6 bases). CDR3 length equals 15 residues. Germline-derived CDR1 and CDR2 are MNHEY and SVGAGI. Trimming took 7 bases from V and 0 from J, leaving 13 bases between them. The CDR3 region is CASTPGRTSYNEQFF. As DNA, the CDR3 is TGTGCCAGCACCCCGGGGAGGACCTCCTACAATGAGCAGTTCTTC.

The chain uses TRBV7-2 and TRBJ2-5, with TRBD1 as a possible D gene (5 bases). Germline CDR1 SGHTA, CDR2 FQGNSA. The CDR3 has 15 amino acids. The V gene lost 2 bases and the J gene lost 5 bases, with 15 bases spanning the gap. The CDR3, as DNA: TGTGCCAGCAGCTTAAGGTTGGGGCAGAGTGAGACCCAGTACTTC. As protein: CASSLRLGQSETQYF.

V and J are TRBV27 and TRBJ2-3; 13 positions agree with TRBD2. The CDR3 runs 15 residues. J was trimmed by 5 bases and V by 2 bases; bases with no gene match: 1. Germline CDR1 reads MNHEY; CDR2 reads SMNVEV (reference sequence). The CDR3 DNA is TGTGCCAGCAGTTTAGGGACTAGCGGGATAGATACGCAGTATTTT. Translating gives CASSLGTSGIDTQYF.

In this sample, this clone turned up once. This sequence joins TRBV10-3 and TRBJ1-1, with D perhaps TRBD1 (5 bases). The CDR3 has 15 amino acids. V was cut by 0 bases and J by 4 bases, with 12 bases left in between. Germline CDR1 is ENHRY and CDR2 is SYGVKD. This CDR3 reads CAISESRGQSTEAFF. CDR3 DNA sequence: TGTGCCATCAGTGAGTCGCGGGGCCAGAGCACTGAAGCTTTCTTT.

This clone was detected once. This rearrangement joins TRBV7-2 to TRBJ2-5; TRBD2 aligns across 9 bases. The V segment lost 3 bases and the J segment 5 bases; nucleotides outside the gene matches: 7. The CDR3 loop spans 15 amino acids. CDR1 is SGHTA, CDR2 FQGNSA, per germline. The CDR3 protein is CASSFGVAGEETQYF. The DNA for the CDR3 is TGTGCCAGCAGCTTCGGGGTAGCGGGGGAGGAGACCCAGTACTTC.

This clone has a single count. The chain links TRBV25-1 to TRBJ2-7; 8 nucleotides agree with TRBD1. Germline assignment: CDR1 MGHDK and CDR2 SYGVNS. The trim removed 4 bases at V and 6 bases at J, leaving 5 bases unmatched. This CDR3 has 13 amino acids. The CDR3 protein is CASSGTGLLEQYF. The CDR3 nucleotides read TGTGCCAGCAGTGGGACAGGGCTCCTCGAGCAGTACTTC.

The rearrangement uses TRBV5-6 and TRBJ1-2; D not certain. CDR1 is SGHDT and CDR2 is YYEEEE in the germline V gene. V was clipped by 4 bases and J by 1 base, with 17 bases between them. CDR3 size: 16 residues. In DNA form, the CDR3 reads TGTGCCAGCAGCACCATCTGGCAGATTTTTAACTATGGCTACACCTTC. Amino acid sequence: CASSTIWQIFNYGYTF.

This sequence joins TRBV18 and TRBJ1-1; 7 bases match TRBD1. The CDR3 is 14 residues long. Looked up from germline, CDR1 is KGHSH and CDR2 is LQKENI. The trim removed 3 bases at V and 1 base at J, leaving 2 bases unmatched. The CDR3 DNA sequence: TGTGCCAGCTCACCTCGGGACAGGAACACTGAAGCTTTCTTT. Its protein is CASSPRDRNTEAFF. Supplemented by reference TRBV18 and TRBJ1-1, the full variable domain reads NAGVMQNPRHLVRRRGQEARLRCSPMKGHSHVYWYRQLPEEGLKFMVYLQKENIIDESGMPKERFSAEFPKEGPSILRIQQVVRGDSAAYFCASSPRDRNTEAFFGQGTRLTVV.

The chain recombines TRBV29-1 with TRBJ2-2; TRBD1 is a possible D gene (5 bases). The CDR3 has 14 residues. V gave up 3 bases and J gave up 6 bases, with 14 bases separating them. Germline values: CDR1 SQVTM, CDR2 ANQGSEA. The CDR3 is CSVEIGKGAGELFF. The CDR3, as DNA: TGCAGCGTTGAGATAGGGAAAGGGGCCGGGGAGCTGTTTTTT.

The CDR3 bases are TGTGCCAGCGGGAATAAAGCGGGGTTCACAGATACGCAGTATTTT. As protein: CASGNKAGFTDTQYF. The V gene is TRBV6-5, the J gene TRBJ2-3; TRBD2 matches 7 bases. Per the germline V gene, CDR1 is MNHEY and CDR2 is SVGAGI. With 8 bases clipped from V and 2 bases from J, the junction kept 10 bases outside the gene matches. The CDR3 extends over 15 amino acids.

This rearrangement joins TRBV7-9 to TRBJ1-1; 8 positions agree with TRBD1. The CDR3 extends over 13 amino acids. Per germline, CDR1 SEHNR and CDR2 FQNEAQ (reference sequence). The ends lost 6 bases at V and 4 bases at J; junction bases unmatched: 4. CDR3 sequence reads: CASRPGTGTEAFF. The CDR3 DNA sequence: TGTGCCAGCAGACCAGGGACAGGCACTGAAGCTTTCTTT.

V gene TRBV7-6 combines with J gene TRBJ2-3, with 8 positions matching TRBD2. This CDR3 is 15 amino acids long. Germline-derived CDR1 and CDR2 are SGHVS and FNYEAQ. After removal of 5 bases from V and 5 bases from J, the junction contained 9 bases not matched to a gene. This CDR3 reads CASSQSGGPEDTQYF. The CDR3 nucleotides read TGTGCCAGCAGCCAAAGCGGGGGTCCAGAAGATACGCAGTATTTT.

The chain carries TRBV7-9 and TRBJ2-5, with 8 bases identical to TRBD1. This CDR3 has 14 residues. Germline trimming cut 2 bases from V and 5 bases from J; bases unmatched to any gene: 4. Germline V lookup: CDR1 SEHNR, CDR2 FQNEAQ (reference sequence). CDR3 in DNA: TGTGCCAGCAGCTTACAGGGGGCGCGGGAGACCCAGTACTTC. Translated, it gives CASSLQGARETQYF.

V is TRBV7-9 and J is TRBJ1-4, with D perhaps TRBD1 (6 bases). The germline V gene has CDR1 SEHNR and CDR2 FQNEAQ (reference sequence). The CDR3 runs to 16 residues. Between the trimmed V and J ends, which lost 6 bases and 0 bases, there was a span of 14 bases. CDR3 DNA: TGTGCCAGCAGGCCAACAGGGATCGCAACTAATGAAAAACTGTTTTTT. This sequence encodes CASRPTGIATNEKLFF.

With regard to this clone: One junction end disagrees with the germline gene, perhaps due to a read error. V and J are TRBV7-9 and TRBJ1-6; D perhaps matches TRBD1 (6 bases). This CDR3 comprises 16 residues. From germline, CDR1 is SEHNR and CDR2 FQNEAQ (reference sequence). As DNA, the CDR3 is TGTTCCAGCAGCTTAGTTCGGGGGGCGAACAATTCACCCCTCCACTTT. It yields the protein CSSSLVRGANNSPLHF.